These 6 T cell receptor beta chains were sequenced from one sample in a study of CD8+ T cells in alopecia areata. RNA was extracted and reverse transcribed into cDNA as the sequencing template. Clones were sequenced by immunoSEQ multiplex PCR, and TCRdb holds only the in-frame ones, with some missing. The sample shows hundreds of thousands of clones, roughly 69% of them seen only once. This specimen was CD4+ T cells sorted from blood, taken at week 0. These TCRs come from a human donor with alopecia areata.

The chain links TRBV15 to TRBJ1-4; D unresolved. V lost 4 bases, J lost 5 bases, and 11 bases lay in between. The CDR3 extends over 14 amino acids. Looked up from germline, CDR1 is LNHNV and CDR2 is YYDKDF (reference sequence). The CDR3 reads CATSTLTTNEKLFF. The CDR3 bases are TGTGCCACCAGCACCCTCACTACGAATGAAAAACTGTTTTTT.

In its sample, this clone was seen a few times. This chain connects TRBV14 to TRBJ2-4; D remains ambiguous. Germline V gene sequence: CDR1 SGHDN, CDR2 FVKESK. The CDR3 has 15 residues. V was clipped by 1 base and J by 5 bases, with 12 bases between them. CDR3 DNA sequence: TGTGCCAGCAGCCAAGGGGTAGGGATGGAAAACATTCAGTACTTC. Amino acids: CASSQGVGMENIQYF.

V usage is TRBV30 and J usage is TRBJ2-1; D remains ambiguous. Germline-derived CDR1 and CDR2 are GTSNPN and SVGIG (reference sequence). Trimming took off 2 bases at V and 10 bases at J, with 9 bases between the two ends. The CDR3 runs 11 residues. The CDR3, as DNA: TGTGCCTGGAGTCCCCTCAGAGAGCAGTTCTTC. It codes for CAWSPLREQFF.

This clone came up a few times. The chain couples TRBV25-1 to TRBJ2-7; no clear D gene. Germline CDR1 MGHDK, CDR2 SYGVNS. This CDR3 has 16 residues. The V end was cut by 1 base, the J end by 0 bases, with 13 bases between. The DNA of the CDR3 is TGTGCCAGCAGTGAATGGAAGGCAGCCAGCTCCTACGAGCAGTACTTC. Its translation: CASSEWKAASSYEQYF.

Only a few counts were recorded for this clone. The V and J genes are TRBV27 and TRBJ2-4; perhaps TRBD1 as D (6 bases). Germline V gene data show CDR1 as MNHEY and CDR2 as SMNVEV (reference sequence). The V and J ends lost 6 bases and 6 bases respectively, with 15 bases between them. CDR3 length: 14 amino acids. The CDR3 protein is CASREPGTRNIQYF. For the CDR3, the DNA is TGTGCCAGCAGAGAACCCGGGACAAGAAACATTCAGTACTTC.

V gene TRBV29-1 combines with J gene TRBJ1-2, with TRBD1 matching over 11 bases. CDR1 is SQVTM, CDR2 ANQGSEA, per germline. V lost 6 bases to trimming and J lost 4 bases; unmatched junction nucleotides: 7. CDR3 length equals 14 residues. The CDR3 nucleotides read TGCAGCGTGGGGACCGGGACAGGGGGCTATGGCTACACCTTC. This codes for CSVGTGTGGYGYTF.